This TCR beta chain was sequenced during a study of patients and donors after allogeneic stem cell transplantation (dated by TCRdb to 2020 to 2021). The receptor library was made with RT-PCR. Sequencing was carried out with a NextSeq 550. In-frame beta chains were kept once TCRdb had trimmed the public reads at Q25 with fastp and called clones with MiXCR. Rows merge per CDR3 protein into single entries with the most common DNA and genes. The sample table records approximately 140,000 distinct CDR3 sequences; about 40% of these occur just once. Clones ranked in the top ten supply roughly 50% of the sample. CDR1 MNHEY and CDR2 SVGAGI were looked up in the germline V gene. The CDR3 spans 14 residues, from the cysteine through the phenylalanine. The retained sequence is limited to the CDR3, 42 bases, with the frame set at the first base. From V the trimming removes 5 bases and from J it removes 7 bases, while the gene matches leave 7 bases of the junction unaccounted for.

This clonotype was detected only a few times. What this receptor recognizes is not known. No base quality values were provided; no much bigger clone lies one nucleotide off. The sequence was collected from a human donor who was either an allogeneic HSCT recipient or a stem cell or donor lymphocyte infusion donor (not recorded which). It is not recorded whose cells these are; they may come from a transplant donor. The rearrangement combines TRBV6-5 with TRBJ1-4; TRBD1 aligns with 7 central bases. The sequenced sample was blood, either unsorted or a sorted T cell fraction (not recorded which). The bases are TGTGCCAGCAGTGGCACAGGGGACGGTGAAAAACTGTTTTTT. This translates into CASSGTGDGEKLFF.